Shown below are 16 T cell receptor beta chains from a single sample sequenced in a study of blood T cell repertoires in COVID-19. Produced via immunoSEQ multiplex PCR; TCRdb's table is partial and in-frame only. The sample contains some 360,000 clones, 88% of which appear only once. Sequencing input: PBMCs or T cells enriched from blood (not recorded which). The source of these receptors is a woman between 25 and 40 years old who had been exposed to COVID-19.

The rearrangement joins TRBV5-1 to TRBJ2-5; 8 nucleotides agree with TRBD1. The V gene's germline CDR1 is SGHRS and CDR2 YFSETQ. V lost 0 bases, J lost 0 bases, and 4 bases stayed unmatched. The CDR3 spans 16 residues. This chain's CDR3 is CASSLGTGSYQETQYF. The DNA for the CDR3 is TGCGCCAGCAGCTTGGGGACAGGGTCCTACCAAGAGACCCAGTACTTC. The full variable domain, completed using reference TRBV5-1 and TRBJ2-5, is KAGVTQTPRYLIKTRGQQVTLSCSPISGHRSVSWYQQTPGQGLQFLFEYFSETQRNKGNFPGRFSGRQFSNSRSEMNVSTLELGDSALYLCASSLGTGSYQETQYFGPGTRLLVL.

J is TRBJ1-4 and V is TRBV21-1; the D call in the table, TRBD1, was not verified against the DNA. TRBV21-1 is classified as a pseudogene. This CDR3 region has 16 residues. The CDR3 DNA follows: TGTGCCAGCAGCAAACTAACTGGGCCAACTAATGAAAAACTGTTTTTT. Translated, it gives CASSKLTGPTNEKLFF.

V gene TRBV5-6 combines with J gene TRBJ1-6, with 7 bases lining up with TRBD1. The germline CDR1 and CDR2 sequences are SGHDT and YYEEEE. J gave up 4 bases and V 5 bases, and 3 bases lay outside the gene matches. This CDR3 contains 14 residues. The CDR3 nucleotides read TGTGCCAGCAGAGGGACAGCATATAATTCACCCCTCCACTTT. It yields the protein CASRGTAYNSPLHF.

The V and J genes are TRBV6-5 and TRBJ2-1, with D hard to call. V lost 4 bases and J 2 bases, leaving 9 bases between the germline ends. The CDR3 is 14 amino acids. CDR1 and CDR2 from the germline V gene are MNHEY and SVGAGI. The DNA of the CDR3 is TGTGCCAGCAGTTCCAGCGCACCCTACAATGAGCAGTTCTTC. Translation: CASSSSAPYNEQFF.

Written as DNA, the CDR3 is TGTGCCTGGAGTGCCGTCGACAGCAGTACAGATACGCAGTATTTT. This encodes CAWSAVDSSTDTQYF. This chain uses TRBV30 with TRBJ2-3; D may be TRBD1 (5 bases). Germline V gene sequence: CDR1 GTSNPN, CDR2 SVGIG (reference sequence). The V gene lost 1 base and the J gene lost 3 bases, with 14 bases spanning the gap. This CDR3 has 15 amino acids. The whole variable domain, remainder taken from reference TRBV30 and TRBJ2-3, is SQTIHQWPATLVQPVGSPLSLECTVEGTSNPNLYWYRQAAGRGLQLLFYSVGIGQISSEVPQNLSASRPQDRQFILSSKKLLLSDSGFYLCAWSAVDSSTDTQYFGPGTRLTVL.

This sequence joins TRBV27 and TRBJ2-7; possibly TRBD1 for D (5 bases). The germline V and J ends were trimmed by 6 bases and 3 bases, with 15 bases remaining between them. This CDR3 has 14 residues. Germline loops: CDR1 MNHEY, CDR2 SMNVEV (reference sequence). CDR3 DNA sequence: TGTGCCAGCAGCCTTTACCAGGGTGGCTACGAGCAGTACTTC. Amino acid sequence: CASSLYQGGYEQYF.

The gene calls are TRBV28 and TRBJ1-5; D unclear. This CDR3 has 14 residues. Germline V gene sequence: CDR1 MDHEN, CDR2 SYDVKM. V lost 3 bases and J lost 4, with 10 bases in between. Here the CDR3 reads CASSLRLRNQPQHF. In DNA form, the CDR3 reads TGTGCCAGCAGTTTGAGGCTTCGGAATCAGCCCCAGCATTTT. Full variable domain (rest looked up from reference TRBV28 and TRBJ1-5): DVKVTQSSRYLVKRTGEKVFLECVQDMDHENMFWYRQDPGLGLRLIYFSYDVKMKEKGDIPEGYSVSREKKERFSLILESASTNQTSMYLCASSLRLRNQPQHFGDGTRLSIL.

The chain has TRBV5-1 and TRBJ1-2; D may be TRBD1 (6 bases). Germline assignment: CDR1 SGHRS and CDR2 YFSETQ. This CDR3 has 12 amino acids. Trimming shortened V by 4 bases and J by 8 bases, and 12 bases separated the two germline ends. As DNA, the CDR3 is TGCGCCAGCAGCCCGGACAGTGACGGCTACACCTTC. This translates into CASSPDSDGYTF.

CDR3 protein: CASSFRDSYGYTF. CDR3 nucleotide sequence: TGTGCCAGCAGTTTCAGGGACAGCTATGGCTACACCTTC. This chain uses TRBV28 with TRBJ1-2, with TRBD1 matching over 7 bases. The germline V gene encodes CDR1 MDHEN and CDR2 SYDVKM. V was clipped by 3 bases and J by 4 bases; unmatched bases: 2. This CDR3 region has 13 residues.

J is TRBJ2-3 and V is TRBV24-1; 9 nucleotides align to TRBD1. Unmatched junction bases numbered 4, after V lost 4 bases and J lost 3 bases. This CDR3 has 15 residues. Germline CDR1 KGHDR, CDR2 SFDVKD. DNA of the CDR3: TGTGCCACCAGTGAGTTGACAGGGGGAACAGATACGCAGTATTTT. It specifies CATSELTGGTDTQYF.

The V gene is TRBV10-3, the J gene TRBJ2-2; a weak D match, TRBD2 (6 bases). With 0 bases removed from V and 7 bases from J, the gap between germline ends came to 12 bases. The CDR3 covers 15 residues. Germline CDR1 and CDR2: ENHRY and SYGVKD. In DNA, the CDR3 is TGTGCCATCAGTGAGTCCCCGGGAGCGGGCGGGGAGCTGTTTTTT. It translates to CAISESPGAGGELFF.

The chain links TRBV14 to TRBJ2-1, with 9 bases identical to TRBD2. Trimming removed 4 bases from V and 0 bases from J; junction bases left unmatched: 1. The CDR3 sequence is 15 residues long. The germline V gene has CDR1 SGHDN and CDR2 FVKESK. In nucleotides, the CDR3 is TGTGCCAGCAGCCTACTAGCGGGCTCCTACAATGAGCAGTTCTTC. It yields the protein CASSLLAGSYNEQFF.

This clone was seen once. V is TRBV7-8 and J is TRBJ1-1, with a weak D call TRBD1 (6 bases). Deletions cut 5 bases from V and 7 bases from J, with 20 bases between. Germline CDR1 and CDR2: SGHVS and FQNEAQ. CDR3 size: 15 residues. CDR3 protein: CASSPDTGFDSEAFF. The DNA for the CDR3 is TGTGCCAGCAGCCCGGATACAGGGTTCGATAGTGAAGCTTTCTTT.

The CDR3 DNA reads as TGTGCCAGCAGCTCTGCCGACAGGGGGGTTTATAGCAATCAGCCCCAGCATTTT. This gives the protein CASSSADRGVYSNQPQHF. The chain joins TRBV7-9 to TRBJ1-5; 9 bases are shared with TRBD1. The CDR3 loop spans 18 amino acids. The germline V gene has CDR1 SEHNR and CDR2 FQNEAQ (reference sequence). The junction had 10 bases not matched to a gene; V was cut back by 4 bases and J by 0 bases.

This chain connects TRBV7-2 to TRBJ2-7; TRBD2 matches at 9 bases. Looked up from germline, CDR1 is SGHTA and CDR2 is FQGNSA. The CDR3 runs 14 residues. The V segment lost 5 bases and the J segment 4 bases; nucleotides outside the gene matches: 6. The CDR3 DNA reads as TGTGCCAGCAGCCCCACTAGCGGGCCATACGAGCAGTACTTC. It encodes CASSPTSGPYEQYF.

The rearrangement uses TRBV25-1 and TRBJ2-7; TRBD1 matches 9 bases. The CDR3 spans 13 residues. From germline, CDR1 is MGHDK and CDR2 SYGVNS. V lost 6 bases and J lost 3; bases outside the gene matches: 3. The CDR3 sequence: CASSRDRDYEQYF. The CDR3 DNA reads as TGTGCCAGCAGCCGGGACAGGGACTACGAGCAGTACTTC.